The sequence of this T cell receptor (beta chain) was determined in a study of blood T cell repertoires in COVID-19. The overall study: Sources were T cells, B-cell-depleted T cells, or PBMCs; the material itself was cDNA or gDNA.

There are 15 residues in the CDR3. The V gene lost 3 bases and the J gene lost 1 base, with 11 bases spanning the gap. Germline assignment: CDR1 SGHRS and CDR2 YFSETQ. This clone was detected only a few times. TCRdb's table, derived via immunoSEQ multiplex PCR, lists solely in-frame clones and lacks some. The sample has some 670,000 clones, about 90% seen once; the top ten hold over 0.2%. The sequence was obtained from a woman in her late teens or twenties with acute or convalescent COVID-19. The chain has TRBV5-1 and TRBJ2-1; unclear D gene. The material sequenced was peripheral blood. The CDR3 nucleotides are TGCGCCAGCAGCTCCAGGTCGGTTTCCTACAATGAGCAGTTCTTC. It translates to CASSSRSVSYNEQFF.